What follows are 26 T cell receptor beta chains derived from one specimen sequenced in a study of T cells in Graves' hyperthyroidism and ophthalmopathy. TCR beta CDR3 regions were amplified from RNA. HTBI primers were employed in a first-round RT-PCR of the TCR CDR3. TCRdb itself ran the multiplex PCR reads through MiXCR, one entry per CDR3 protein. The sample contains around 250,000 distinct CDR3 sequences, about 15% of which appear only once. Sequenced: blood. These receptors originate from a woman between 35 and 50 years old with Graves' hyperthyroidism that later progressed to Graves' ophthalmopathy.

This clonotype was recorded at least ten times. V gene TRBV27 combines with J gene TRBJ2-7, with TRBD1 as a possible D gene (6 bases). V lost 0 bases, J lost 4 bases, and 19 bases lay in between. Germline-derived CDR1 and CDR2 are MNHEY and SMNVEV (reference sequence). This CDR3 is 17 amino acids long. The CDR3 protein is CASSLSVRTAEIYEQYF. CDR3 DNA sequence: TGTGCCAGCAGTTTATCGGTGAGGACAGCCGAGATATACGAGCAGTACTTC.

This clonotype was observed a few times. The chain joins TRBV5-6 to TRBJ2-1; 10 positions agree with TRBD2. Germline V gene sequence: CDR1 SGHDT, CDR2 YYEEEE. With V trimmed by 1 base and J by 7 bases, 5 bases remained unmatched. The CDR3 is 15 amino acids. The CDR3 DNA reads as TGTGCCAGCAGCTTGTCACTAGCGGGAACGAATGAGCAGTTCTTC. Its translation: CASSLSLAGTNEQFF.

CDR3 nucleotides: TGCGCCAGCAGCTTGGGACAGGCAGGATACACCGGGGAGCTGTTTTTT. It translates to CASSLGQAGYTGELFF. The chain carries TRBV5-1 and TRBJ2-2; tentative D call: TRBD1 (6 bases). V lost 0 bases and J 3 bases, leaving 12 bases between the germline ends. The CDR3 is made up of 16 amino acids. The V gene's germline CDR1 is SGHRS and CDR2 YFSETQ.

This clonotype was observed at least ten times. The V and J genes are TRBV28 and TRBJ1-1; no firm D call. The CDR3 runs 14 residues. V was cut by 2 bases and J by 3 bases, with 10 bases left in between. Germline CDR1 is MDHEN and CDR2 is SYDVKM. This chain's CDR3 is CASSLIFGDTEAFF. Here the CDR3 DNA reads TGTGCCAGCAGTTTAATATTCGGGGACACTGAAGCTTTCTTT.

The count of this clonotype is one. The chain has TRBV12-3 or TRBV12-4 and TRBJ2-1, with 10 bases matching TRBD2. Unmatched junction bases numbered 5, after V lost 6 bases and J lost 3 bases. This CDR3 contains 15 residues. Written as DNA, the CDR3 is TGTGCCAGCAGCTCCCAGCGGGGGGGCTACAATGAGCAGTTCTTC. Amino acid sequence: CASSSQRGGYNEQFF.

This clonotype was seen many times. The rearrangement links TRBV2 to TRBJ2-5, with 11 bases identical to TRBD2. V dropped 6 bases and J dropped 1; count of bases not matched to a gene: 4. The V gene's germline CDR1 is SNHLY and CDR2 FYNNEI. This CDR3 region has 15 residues. In nucleotides, the CDR3 is TGTGCCAGCAGACTGACTAGCGGGGTCCAAGAGACCCAGTACTTC. Residues: CASRLTSGVQETQYF.

This clonotype was observed at least ten times. The chain joins TRBV28 to TRBJ2-3, with 7 bases aligning to TRBD2. This CDR3 has 15 residues. CDR1 MDHEN and CDR2 SYDVKM come from the germline V gene. Unmatched junction bases numbered 9, after V lost 8 bases and J lost 1 base. CDR3 nucleotide sequence: TGTGCCAGCGCGCCCGGGACTACGCGCACAGATACGCAGTATTTT. Translation gives CASAPGTTRTDTQYF. The entire variable domain, with the rest obtained from reference TRBV28 and TRBJ2-3, is as follows: DVKVTQSSRYLVKRTGEKVFLECVQDMDHENMFWYRQDPGLGLRLIYFSYDVKMKEKGDIPEGYSVSREKKERFSLILESASTNQTSMYLCASAPGTTRTDTQYFGPGTRLTVL.

Worth noting for this clonotype: A much larger clone sits a single nucleotide away, making a read error possible. No conserved phenylalanine or tryptophan ends this CDR3, so it is likely a read error. V is TRBV20-1 and J is TRBJ2-1; TRBD2 is a possible D gene (5 bases). The CDR3 covers 15 residues. V was pared by 0 bases and J by 7 bases, with 16 bases between. Per germline, CDR1 DFQATT and CDR2 SNEGSKA (reference sequence). DNA for the CDR3: TGCAGTGCTAGAGATCCGCGCCGAGGGCAGAATGAGCAGTTCTAC. As protein: CSARDPRRGQNEQFY.

The chain joins TRBV27 to TRBJ2-7, with D perhaps given as TRBD1 or TRBD2 (5 bases each). The CDR3 covers 17 residues. V was clipped by 2 bases and J by 0 bases, with 17 bases between them. Germline CDR1 MNHEY, CDR2 SMNVEV (reference sequence). CDR3 residues: CASSLKYEAGSSYEQYF. The DNA for the CDR3 is TGTGCCAGCAGTTTAAAATACGAGGCAGGGAGCTCCTACGAGCAGTACTTC.

This clonotype has just a few counts. Since a much larger clone is just one base distant, this may be a read error. J is TRBJ1-1 and V is TRBV2, with D possibly matching TRBD1 (5 bases). Between the trimmed V and J ends, which lost 7 bases and 10 bases, there was a span of 16 bases. Per the germline V gene, CDR1 is SNHLY and CDR2 is FYNNEI. The CDR3 is 12 amino acids. The CDR3 loop is CASKIEGHGAFF. CDR3 DNA: TGTGCCAGCAAAATCGAAGGACATGGAGCTTTCTTT.

The V gene is TRBV5-6, the J gene TRBJ2-7, with TRBD2 matching 8 bases. CDR3 size: 15 residues. Germline CDR1 and CDR2: SGHDT and YYEEEE. Trimming cost V 4 bases and J 3 bases; bases outside gene matches: 9. The CDR3 is CASSPGGGASYEQYF. The CDR3 region has the DNA TGTGCCAGCAGCCCCGGGGGGGGGGCTAGCTACGAGCAGTACTTC.

The table lists this clonotype with many counts. This rearrangement joins TRBV4-1 to TRBJ2-6; tentatively, D is TRBD1 (6 bases). Trimming removed 1 base at V and 4 bases at J, with 17 bases between. Germline V lookup: CDR1 MGHRA, CDR2 YSYEKL. The CDR3 contains 18 residues. This chain's CDR3 is CASSQVLRRGSGANVLTF. The CDR3 nucleotides are TGCGCCAGCAGCCAAGTTCTTCGTAGGGGGTCAGGGGCCAACGTCCTGACTTTC.

This clonotype was observed a few times. The genes are TRBV27 and TRBJ1-3; 7 nucleotides line up with TRBD1. Unmatched junction bases numbered 7, after V lost 6 bases and J lost 2 bases. Germline-derived CDR1 and CDR2 are MNHEY and SMNVEV (reference sequence). This CDR3 is 15 amino acids long. This CDR3 reads CASSPLGGPGNTIYF. CDR3 sequence (DNA): TGTGCCAGCAGCCCCTTAGGGGGCCCTGGAAACACCATATATTTT.

This clonotype was seen many times. V usage is TRBV2 and J usage is TRBJ1-5; possible D gene TRBD1, 6 bases. Trimming removed 6 bases at V and 5 bases at J, with 17 bases between. CDR3 length: 15 amino acids. Germline CDR1 reads SNHLY; CDR2 reads FYNNEI. The DNA of the CDR3 is TGTGCCAGCAGCAAGTCGGACAGCACCCATCAGCCCCAGCATTTT. It yields the protein CASSKSDSTHQPQHF.

This clonotype has at least ten counts. The V gene is TRBV20-1, the J gene TRBJ1-1; 10 nucleotides match TRBD1. Trimming at V came to 5 bases and at J to 5 bases, leaving 5 bases not matched to a gene. The CDR3 is 13 amino acids. Germline V gene sequence: CDR1 DFQATT, CDR2 SNEGSKA (reference sequence). The CDR3 coding sequence is TGCAGTGCTCCCGGGACAGGGGTTACTGAAGCTTTCTTT. Its translation is CSAPGTGVTEAFF.

This clonotype was seen repeatedly, ten times or more. V gene TRBV19 combines with J gene TRBJ1-1; no reliable D call. The CDR3 sequence is 13 residues long. Trimming pared 8 bases from V and 1 base from J, leaving 11 bases between. The germline gives CDR1 LNHDA, CDR2 SQIVND (reference sequence). The CDR3 sequence is CASARESNTEAFF. The CDR3 DNA is TGTGCCAGTGCTCGGGAGTCGAACACTGAAGCTTTCTTT. Based on the CDR3 plus reference TRBV19 and TRBJ1-1, the full variable domain is DGGITQSPKYLFRKEGQNVTLSCEQNLNHDAMYWYRQDPGQGLRLIYYSQIVNDFQKGDIAEGYSVSREKKESFPLTVTSAQKNPTAFYLCASARESNTEAFFGQGTRLTVV.

The sample holds many counts of this clonotype. V and J are TRBV30 and TRBJ2-2; no clear D. Trimming cost V 4 bases and J 6 bases, with 9 bases left between them. Looked up from germline, CDR1 is GTSNPN and CDR2 is SVGIG (reference sequence). This CDR3 is built from 12 residues. The CDR3 sequence: CAWTPHPGELFF. CDR3 DNA: TGTGCCTGGACCCCTCACCCCGGGGAGCTGTTTTTT.

This clonotype was found many times. The chain recombines TRBV20-1 with TRBJ2-1, with D maybe TRBD2 (6 bases). CDR3 length: 15 residues. V was cut by 6 bases and J by 6 bases, with 21 bases left in between. From germline, CDR1 is DFQATT and CDR2 SNEGSKA (reference sequence). The CDR3 here is CSAGEPRGPSNEQFF. The DNA for the CDR3 is TGCAGTGCAGGCGAACCGCGGGGCCCGTCCAATGAGCAGTTCTTC.

In its sample, this clonotype was seen many times. This chain joins TRBV20-1 and TRBJ1-2; TRBD1 is a possible D gene (6 bases). The CDR3 contains 12 residues. Germline CDR1 DFQATT, CDR2 SNEGSKA (reference sequence). Trimming removed 6 bases from V and 4 bases from J, with 12 bases in between. The chain's CDR3 is CSAHTGIYGYTF. CDR3 DNA sequence: TGCAGTGCACACACAGGGATCTATGGCTACACCTTC.

This clonotype was counted many times. J is TRBJ2-1 and V is TRBV7-8; TRBD2 aligns across 7 bases. The J segment lost 11 bases and the V segment lost 1 base, leaving 11 bases of the junction unmatched. Germline lookup yields CDR1 SGHVS and CDR2 FQNEAQ. The CDR3 totals 15 residues. The CDR3 region has the DNA TGTGCCAGCAGCTTAGAGAGGACTAGTCTTTATAAGCAGTTCTTC. Amino acids: CASSLERTSLYKQFF.

In its sample, this clonotype was seen a few times. V usage is TRBV20-1 and J usage is TRBJ2-7, with 10 positions matching TRBD2. CDR3 length: 13 residues. Germline lookup yields CDR1 DFQATT and CDR2 SNEGSKA (reference sequence). V shed 3 bases, J shed 6 bases, and the junction held 5 bases outside the gene matches. CDR3 in DNA: TGCAGTGCTAGGGCTAGCGGGAGCTCCGAGCAGTACTTC. It specifies CSARASGSSEQYF.

The table lists this clonotype with many counts. This rearrangement joins TRBV30 to TRBJ2-7; 8 nucleotides match TRBD2. The ends lost 4 bases at V and 0 bases at J; junction bases unmatched: 11. This CDR3 is 16 amino acids long. Germline CDR1 is GTSNPN and CDR2 is SVGIG (reference sequence). The CDR3 nucleotides are TGTGCCTGGACCGCTTTGGGGCGGGAGGTCTCCTACGAGCAGTACTTC. It translates to CAWTALGREVSYEQYF.

This clonotype has at least ten counts. The rearrangement links TRBV28 to TRBJ2-1, with D possibly TRBD2 on 7 matching bases. There are 14 residues in the CDR3. In germline, CDR1 is MDHEN, CDR2 SYDVKM. The V end was cut by 7 bases, the J end by 8 bases, with 18 bases between. In DNA, the CDR3 is TGTGCCAGCATCACGACAAGGGGGAGGGATGAGCAGTTCTTC. Amino acid sequence: CASITTRGRDEQFF.

This clonotype occurred many times. The CDR3: CASSPHDRGDGYTF. The CDR3 DNA reads TGTGCCAGCAGCCCTCACGACAGAGGCGATGGCTACACCTTC. V usage is TRBV6-1 and J usage is TRBJ1-2, with D possibly matching TRBD1 (5 bases). V gave up 6 bases and J gave up 6 bases, with 17 bases separating them. The CDR3 covers 14 residues. CDR1 is MNHNS and CDR2 is SASEGT in the germline V gene.

This clonotype appeared many times. V usage is TRBV7-3 and J usage is TRBJ2-3; D unresolved. V was trimmed by 0 bases and J by 2 bases, leaving 9 bases between them. Germline V gene sequence: CDR1 SGHTA, CDR2 FQGTGA. The CDR3 is 15 amino acids. CDR3 DNA sequence: TGTGCCAGCAGCTTAACTCTCCAGAACACAGATACGCAGTATTTT. It encodes CASSLTLQNTDTQYF.

Concerning this clonotype: Given a much more abundant clone one base away, this may be a read error. The chain employs TRBV10-2 and TRBJ1-2, with D maybe TRBD1 (5 bases). V was cut by 5 bases and J by 6 bases, with 16 bases left in between. Germline loops: CDR1 WSHSY, CDR2 SAAADI. This CDR3 has 14 residues. The CDR3 DNA is TGCGCCAGCAGTTACCTCCGGGGGGGTAATGGCTACACCTTC. It is translated as CASSYLRGGNGYTF.